This T cell receptor (beta chain) was identified during a study of CDR3 diversity in severe acne (dated by TCRdb to about 2019). Measured from the cysteine to the phenylalanine, the CDR3 is 15 residues long. The entry retains the CDR3 DNA only, 45 bases that are in frame from base 1. Based on the germline V gene (reference sequence), the CDR1 and CDR2 sequences are SGHAT and FQDESV. V trim: 5 bases; J trim: 5 bases; unmatched bases: 6. The library was prepared using PCR. Instrument on record: Illumina HiSeq 2000. TCRdb applied fastp at Q25 and MiXCR to the public reads, then kept only in-frame beta chains. Each record represents a unique CDR3 protein, reported with the most common genes and DNA among its rows. The sample table holds roughly 100,000 distinct CDR3 sequences, of which around 53% were seen once. The top ten clones comprise 9.5% to 15% of the sample. A note on this clonotype: There is no known antigen for this receptor. Per-nucleotide qualities are absent, and no much larger clonotype sits a single base away.

Recombination joined TRBV11-1 with TRBJ2-2; 9 central bases correspond to TRBD2. This receptor was obtained from a male donor with acne. The source material was blood. The DNA reads as follows: TGTGCCAGCAGCCGACCGGGACTAGCAACCGGGGAGCTGTTTTTT. This translates into CASSRPGLATGELFF.